These 3 T cell receptor beta chains came from one sample sequenced in a study of regulatory T cells in long-lasting Graves disease. For TCR beta, libraries came from iRepertoire HTBI primers and Arm-PCR of CDR3 regions. TCRdb reanalysed the multiplex PCR reads using MiXCR and keeps one entry per CDR3 protein. Here the sample spans about 430,000 distinct CDR3 sequences, around 16% being singletons. Specified time point: newly diagnosed GD, antithyroid drugs for less than 3 months. The TCR library was made from RNA that had been extracted from PBMCs in TRIzol. These data also formed part of another study, on T cells in Graves' hyperthyroidism and ophthalmopathy.

Material: peripheral blood mononuclear cells (PBMCs), obtained at new diagnosis, from a patient treated with antithyroid drugs. All receptors come from a woman in her 40s with Graves disease.

The CDR3: CASNGQGVDSPLHF. CDR3 coding DNA: TGTGCCAGCAACGGACAGGGGGTTGATTCACCCCTCCACTTT. This chain uses TRBV2 with TRBJ1-6; 10 nucleotides agree with TRBD1. The CDR3 loop spans 14 amino acids. Germline-derived CDR1 and CDR2 are SNHLY and FYNNEI. V dropped 7 bases and J dropped 8; count of bases not matched to a gene: 5.

This clonotype was recorded many times. This chain connects TRBV14 to TRBJ2-3; possibly TRBD1 or TRBD2 for D (5 bases each). The germline V and J ends were trimmed by 2 bases and 4 bases, with 7 bases remaining between them. Germline lookup yields CDR1 SGHDN and CDR2 FVKESK. This CDR3 spans 13 amino acids. The CDR3 nucleotides read TGTGCCAGCAGCCAACGGGACGCAGATACGCAGTATTTT. Protein product: CASSQRDADTQYF.

This clonotype was picked up many times. The V and J genes are TRBV10-3 and TRBJ2-6; TRBD1 agrees at 7 bases. Germline loops: CDR1 ENHRY, CDR2 SYGVKD. The CDR3 sequence is 15 residues long. The ends lost 5 bases at V and 2 bases at J; junction bases unmatched: 3. The CDR3 DNA sequence: TGTGCCATCAGTACGACAGGGACTGGGGCCAACGTCCTGACTTTC. Its translation is CAISTTGTGANVLTF.